In its sample, the clone carrying this TCR beta chain was seen many times. This sample stems from a study of CD8+CD57+ T cells in acquired aplastic anemia. Profiles of TCR beta VDJ and CDR3 were generated from a genomic DNA template. TCRdb recomputed calls from the reads with MiXCR, one row per CDR3 protein. In the table there are some 180,000 distinct CDR3 sequences, approximately 46% of which are singletons. The V and J ends lost 3 bases and 2 bases, in that order; junction bases with no gene match: 5. The germline V gene has CDR1 KGHDR and CDR2 SFDVKD. The CDR3 runs to 16 residues. Sequencing was done on a sample of sorted CD4+, CD8+, or CD8+CD57+ T cells (not recorded which) from PBMCs. The sequence was collected from a human donor in good health. V and J are TRBV24-1 and TRBJ2-1; TRBD1 matches at 8 bases. This chain's CDR3 is CATSDRDRGTYNEQFF. The CDR3 DNA reads TGTGCCACCAGTGATCGCGACAGGGGAACCTACAATGAGCAGTTCTTC.